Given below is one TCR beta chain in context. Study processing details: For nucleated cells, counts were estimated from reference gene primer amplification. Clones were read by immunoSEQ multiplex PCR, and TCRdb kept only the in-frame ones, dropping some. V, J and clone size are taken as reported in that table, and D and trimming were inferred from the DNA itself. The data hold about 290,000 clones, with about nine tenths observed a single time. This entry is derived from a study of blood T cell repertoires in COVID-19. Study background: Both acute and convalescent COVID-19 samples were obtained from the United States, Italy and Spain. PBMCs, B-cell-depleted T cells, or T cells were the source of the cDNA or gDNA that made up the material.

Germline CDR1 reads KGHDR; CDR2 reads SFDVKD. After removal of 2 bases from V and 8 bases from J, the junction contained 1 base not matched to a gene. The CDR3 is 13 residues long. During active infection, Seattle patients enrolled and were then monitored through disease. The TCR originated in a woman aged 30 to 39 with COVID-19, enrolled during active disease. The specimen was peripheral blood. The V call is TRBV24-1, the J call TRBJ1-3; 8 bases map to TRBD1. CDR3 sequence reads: CATSDSTGDTIYF. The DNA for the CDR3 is TGTGCCACCAGTGATTCGACAGGGGACACCATATATTTT.